One and the same sample provided the 15 T cell receptor beta chains below, sequenced in a study of Tregs in tolerant kidney transplant recipients. Mixed chimerism was transient after nonmyeloablative marrow transplants from related graft donors. Clones were sequenced by immunoSEQ multiplex PCR, and TCRdb holds only the in-frame ones, with some missing. The sample shows about 64,000 clones, over 75% of them seen only once. The sample consisted of CD4+ T cells from blood (PBMCs), taken 6 months after the transplant. These receptors were collected from a human patient who received a combined kidney and bone marrow transplant. Part of the T cells may come from the graft donor.

The V and J genes are TRBV2 and TRBJ1-1; D may be TRBD1 (6 bases). Germline-derived CDR1 and CDR2 are SNHLY and FYNNEI. CDR3 length: 13 residues. V lost 11 bases and J lost 2, with 15 bases in between. Here the CDR3 reads CAGSYRVNTEAFF. The DNA for the CDR3 is TGTGCCGGATCCTACAGGGTCAACACTGAAGCTTTCTTT.

The rearrangement links TRBV2 to TRBJ2-7; 10 nucleotides agree with TRBD2. Germline V gene data show CDR1 as SNHLY and CDR2 as FYNNEI. Trimming at V came to 4 bases and at J to 7 bases, leaving 16 bases not matched to a gene. This CDR3 has 17 amino acids. CDR3 residues: CASSVRVAASGSGEQYF. In DNA, the CDR3 is TGTGCCAGCAGTGTACGGGTGGCGGCTAGCGGGAGTGGGGAGCAGTACTTC. The full variable domain, in which reference TRBV2 and TRBJ2-7 provide the parts outside the CDR3, is EPEVTQTPSHQVTQMGQEVILRCVPISNHLYFYWYRQILGQKVEFLVSFYNNEISEKSEIFDDQFSVERPDGSNFTLKIRSTKLEDSAMYFCASSVRVAASGSGEQYFGPGTRLTVT.

The genes are TRBV5-4 and TRBJ2-3, with D possibly TRBD1 on 6 matching bases. Looked up from germline, CDR1 is SGHNT and CDR2 is YYREEE (reference sequence). The CDR3 runs to 16 residues. Deletions cut 4 bases from V and 0 bases from J, with 15 bases between. The CDR3 loop reads CASSIAGTRSTDTQYF. The DNA of the CDR3 is TGTGCCAGCAGCATCGCCGGGACACGGAGCACAGATACGCAGTATTTT.

The rearrangement uses TRBV18 and TRBJ1-1, with D unresolved. The CDR3 is 16 amino acids. Germline CDR1 and CDR2: KGHSH and LQKENI. V was trimmed by 3 bases and J by 3 bases, leaving 17 bases between them. The CDR3 loop is CASSPQLGLEDTEAFF. In DNA form, the CDR3 reads TGTGCCAGCTCACCCCAATTGGGATTGGAGGACACTGAAGCTTTCTTT.

The V gene is TRBV7-8, the J gene TRBJ2-1; TRBD2 matches 14 bases. The CDR3 contains 15 residues. V lost 3 bases and J lost 7; bases outside the gene matches: 2. Germline V lookup: CDR1 SGHVS, CDR2 FQNEAQ. The CDR3 loop reads CASSFRTSGRNEQFF. In DNA, the CDR3 is TGTGCCAGCAGCTTTAGGACTAGCGGGAGGAATGAGCAGTTCTTC.

This chain uses TRBV9 with TRBJ2-2; no reliable D call. Germline V gene data show CDR1 as SGDLS and CDR2 as YYNGEE. Trimming took off 4 bases at V and 5 bases at J, with 12 bases between the two ends. The CDR3 is 14 amino acids. The CDR3 sequence: CASSLKTETGELFF. Here the CDR3 DNA reads TGTGCCAGCAGCCTCAAAACAGAAACCGGGGAGCTGTTTTTT.

The chain employs TRBV19 and TRBJ1-6; tentative D call: TRBD1 (6 bases). V lost 6 bases and J lost 8, with 17 bases in between. The CDR3 extends over 15 amino acids. Germline-derived CDR1 and CDR2 are LNHDA and SQIVND (reference sequence). The chain's CDR3 is CASSILDQGYSPLHF. In nucleotides, the CDR3 is TGTGCCAGTAGCATCCTAGATCAGGGGTATTCACCCCTCCACTTT.

The genes are TRBV7-9 and TRBJ2-4; 8 nucleotides match TRBD2. This CDR3 comprises 16 residues. CDR1 and CDR2 (germline): SEHNR, FQNEAQ (reference sequence). J gave up 5 bases and V 2 bases, and 8 bases lay outside the gene matches. The CDR3 DNA sequence: TGTGCCAGCAGCTTATGGGGTAGCGGGACCCAAAACATTCAGTACTTC. Translation gives CASSLWGSGTQNIQYF.

This clone appeared once. The J gene is TRBJ2-7, the V gene TRBV2; possible D gene TRBD1, 6 bases. This CDR3 has 13 residues. Trimming removed 6 bases at V and 2 bases at J, with 11 bases between. Germline V gene data show CDR1 as SNHLY and CDR2 as FYNNEI. The CDR3 loop is CASSRYRAYEQYF. The CDR3 coding sequence is TGTGCCAGCAGCCGCTACAGGGCCTACGAGCAGTACTTC.

CDR3 protein: CASSSTGGYNYGYTF. In DNA form, the CDR3 reads TGTGCCAGCAGCTCGACAGGGGGCTATAACTATGGCTACACCTTC. The chain is built from TRBV9 and TRBJ1-2; 10 positions agree with TRBD1. J lost 1 base, V lost 4 bases, and 4 bases had no gene match. Germline CDR1 and CDR2: SGDLS and YYNGEE. The CDR3 spans 15 residues. Full variable domain (remainder filled in from reference TRBV9 and TRBJ1-2): DSGVTQTPKHLITATGQRVTLRCSPRSGDLSVYWYQQSLDQGLQFLIQYYNGEERAKGNILERFSAQQFPDLHSELNLSSLELGDSALYFCASSSTGGYNYGYTFGSGTRLTVV.

As DNA, the CDR3 is TGTGCCAGCAGTAAGACAGGTTCGGGCTACGAGCAGTACTTC. Its translation is CASSKTGSGYEQYF. The rearrangement uses TRBV2 and TRBJ2-5; TRBD1 might be the D (6 bases). The J call is uncertain, as TRBJ2-7 better fits the DNA end. CDR3 length equals 14 residues. Germline CDR1 SNHLY, CDR2 FYNNEI.

This clone was detected only a few times. The chain links TRBV7-2 to TRBJ1-2; 9 bases line up with TRBD1. Germline V gene data show CDR1 as SGHTA and CDR2 as FQGNSA. The CDR3 length is 12 residues. V trimming: 4 bases; J trimming: 9 bases; junction bases outside the gene matches: 3. The CDR3 sequence: CASSWDRERYTF. CDR3 coding DNA: TGTGCCAGCAGCTGGGACAGGGAACGCTACACCTTC.

The rearrangement links TRBV7-8 to TRBJ2-1, with 13 bases lining up with TRBD2. Trimming at V came to 5 bases and at J to 7 bases, leaving 8 bases not matched to a gene. This CDR3 region has 16 residues. Germline V gene lookup returns CDR1 SGHVS and CDR2 FQNEAQ. The CDR3 DNA reads TGTGCCAGCAGCCCACGGACTAGCGGGAGAAATAATGAGCAGTTCTTC. Amino acids: CASSPRTSGRNNEQFF. Looking up the rest from reference TRBV7-8 and TRBJ2-1 gives the full variable domain: GAGVSQSPRYKVAKRGQDVALRCDPISGHVSLFWYQQALGQGPEFLTYFQNEAQLDKSGLPSDRFFAERPEGSVSTLKIQRTQQEDSAVYLCASSPRTSGRNNEQFFGPGTRLTVL.

This sequence joins TRBV7-9 and TRBJ2-3, with 8 bases fitting TRBD2. V dropped 4 bases and J dropped 0; count of bases not matched to a gene: 3. CDR1 is SEHNR, CDR2 FQNEAQ, per germline (reference sequence). CDR3 length: 15 residues. This CDR3 reads CASSSSGSSTDTQYF. In nucleotides, the CDR3 is TGTGCCAGCAGCTCTAGCGGGTCGAGCACAGATACGCAGTATTTT.

The chain couples TRBV6-5 to TRBJ1-5; D is unclear. CDR1 and CDR2 (germline): MNHEY, SVGAGI. This CDR3 comprises 13 residues. Trimming pared 6 bases from V and 1 base from J, leaving 7 bases between. Here the CDR3 reads CASSIGSNQPQHF. The CDR3 DNA sequence: TGTGCCAGCAGCATCGGGAGCAATCAGCCCCAGCATTTT.